These 8 T cell receptor beta chains came from one sample sequenced in a study of cytomegalovirus exposure and HLA in healthy donors. A multiplex PCR was run with 60 Vbeta primers and 13 Jbeta primers. Generated by immunoSEQ multiplex PCR, the TCRdb table keeps only in-frame clones and is missing some. The sample gives around 130,000 clones, around 77% of which show up once; 1.8% is in the top ten. The source material was PBMCs. The origin of the receptors is a woman in her forties or fifties in good health and CMV-seronegative.

The chain carries TRBV7-2 and TRBJ2-3; 8 bases line up with TRBD2. The germline V gene has CDR1 SGHTA and CDR2 FQGNSA. V trimming: 9 bases; J trimming: 6 bases; junction bases outside the gene matches: 11. The CDR3 is made up of 14 amino acids. The CDR3 reads CASGLSGRRDTQYF. CDR3 bases: TGTGCCAGTGGGTTGAGCGGGAGAAGGGATACGCAGTATTTT.

In nucleotides, the CDR3 is TGTGCCAGCAGCGTAGCGCCCAGGGCTGATGAAAAACTGTTTTTT. Translation: CASSVAPRADEKLFF. This sequence joins TRBV9 and TRBJ1-4, with D possibly TRBD1 on 5 matching bases. The V gene lost 0 bases and the J gene lost 6 bases, with 12 bases spanning the gap. Germline CDR1 SGDLS, CDR2 YYNGEE. The CDR3 consists of 15 residues.

This chain uses TRBV9 with TRBJ1-5, with D maybe TRBD1 (6 bases). Germline V lookup: CDR1 SGDLS, CDR2 YYNGEE. CDR3 length: 15 amino acids. Deletions cut 5 bases from V and 1 base from J, with 13 bases between. The CDR3 sequence is CASSKKGGSNQPQHF. CDR3 sequence (DNA): TGTGCCAGCAGTAAAAAGGGGGGGAGCAATCAGCCCCAGCATTTT. The variable domain in full, with the rest retrieved from reference TRBV9 and TRBJ1-5, is DSGVTQTPKHLITATGQRVTLRCSPRSGDLSVYWYQQSLDQGLQFLIQYYNGEERAKGNILERFSAQQFPDLHSELNLSSLELGDSALYFCASSKKGGSNQPQHFGDGTRLSIL.

The chain uses TRBV13 and TRBJ2-6; D is ambiguous. The germline CDR1 and CDR2 sequences are PRHDT and FYEKMQ (reference sequence). The V end lost 3 bases, the J end lost 0 bases, and 15 bases lay between the germline ends. This CDR3 is built from 18 residues. The CDR3 spells CASSFSTELLSGANVLTF. For the CDR3, the DNA is TGTGCCAGCAGCTTTAGTACAGAGCTTCTCTCTGGGGCCAACGTCCTGACTTTC.

This clone came up once. The chain is built from TRBV5-1 and TRBJ1-1; maybe TRBD1 (6 bases). The CDR3 is 15 residues long. Per germline, CDR1 SGHRS and CDR2 YFSETQ. The V end was cut by 0 bases, the J end by 6 bases, with 15 bases between. CDR3 sequence reads: CASSLGGTRGAEAFF. In DNA form, the CDR3 reads TGCGCCAGCAGCTTGGGTGGGACCAGGGGCGCTGAAGCTTTCTTT.

This chain's CDR3 is CASGDLREVQPQHF. In DNA, the CDR3 is TGTGCCAGCGGAGATTTGAGAGAGGTACAGCCCCAGCATTTT. This chain uses TRBV21-1 with TRBJ1-5. TRBV21-1 is classified as a pseudogene. This CDR3 comprises 14 residues.

The chain combines TRBV19 with TRBJ1-1, with D hard to call. The CDR3 runs to 15 residues. From germline, CDR1 is LNHDA and CDR2 SQIVND (reference sequence). Trimming left V 0 bases short and J 0 bases short, with 8 bases between. The chain's CDR3 is CASSIDLSLNTEAFF. CDR3 coding DNA: TGTGCCAGTAGTATAGATCTGTCCCTGAACACTGAAGCTTTCTTT.

The genes are TRBV7-9 and TRBJ2-5; D uncertain. The CDR3 loop spans 10 amino acids. Trimming removed 5 bases at V and 4 bases at J, with 2 bases between. Looked up from germline, CDR1 is SEHNR and CDR2 is FQNEAQ (reference sequence). The CDR3 DNA follows: TGTGCCAGCAGCCGAGAGACCCAGTACTTC. Translating gives CASSRETQYF.